This T cell receptor beta chain came from a study of T cell changes during pregnancy in multiple sclerosis. Repertoires were generated with immunoSEQ multiplex PCR, while TCRdb's copy carries only in-frame clones and drops some. The top ten hold around 1.4% of the sample, which has more than 85,000 clones, roughly 93% seen once. Details on this clone: The sample carries other DNA sequences with the same CDR3.

The specimen was peripheral blood, collected in the third trimester of pregnancy. The clonotype was recovered from a female donor in good health, enrolled as a control in a pregnancy study.

The CDR3, as DNA: TGTGCCAGCAGTTCAGGGGGTTCTGGGGCCAACGTCCTGACTTTC. Amino acids: CASSSGGSGANVLTF. This rearrangement joins TRBV28 to TRBJ2-6; 7 nucleotides agree with TRBD1. CDR1 MDHEN and CDR2 SYDVKM come from the germline V gene. The junction had 1 base not matched to a gene; V was cut back by 4 bases and J by 1 base. This CDR3 comprises 15 residues.